What follows are 10 T cell receptor beta chains derived from one specimen sequenced in a study of graft-versus-host responses after intestinal transplantation. TCRdb's copy holds only in-frame clones and misses some; the assay was immunoSEQ multiplex PCR. The table lists over 55,000 clones, about 80% of them singletons, with less than 0.45% in the top ten. These TCRs are of unknown antigen specificity. The input for sequencing was unstimulated CD4+ T cells sorted from spleen or lymph node cells, taken before transplant. The source of these receptors is a human donor who was the organ donor for an intestinal transplant.

The genes are TRBV5-1 and TRBJ2-1; TRBD2 agrees at 7 bases. Germline V gives CDR1 SGHRS, CDR2 YFSETQ. This CDR3 has 14 amino acids. V shed 3 bases, J shed 0 bases, and the junction held 0 bases outside the gene matches. CDR3 nucleotides: TGCGCCAGCAGCTCGGGGGGCTCCTACAATGAGCAGTTCTTC. Its translation: CASSSGGSYNEQFF.

V gene TRBV4-1 combines with J gene TRBJ2-7; D uncertain. Germline V gene data show CDR1 as MGHRA and CDR2 as YSYEKL. The CDR3 is 16 residues long. Trimming pared 0 bases from V and 4 bases from J, leaving 16 bases between. The CDR3 region has the DNA TGCGCCAGCAGCCAAGAACGAGGTGCACAAAGATACGAGCAGTACGTC. It translates to CASSQERGAQRYEQYV.

This chain connects TRBV6-6 to TRBJ2-1; possibly TRBD2 for D (6 bases). CDR1 and CDR2 (germline): MNHNY, SVGAGI (reference sequence). CDR3 size: 14 residues. V lost 8 bases and J lost 0, with 11 bases in between. The CDR3 bases are TGTGCCAGCGGCCGGGACTCCTCCTACAATGAGCAGTTCTTC. Translation: CASGRDSSYNEQFF.

The chain recombines TRBV5-1 with TRBJ2-5; 9 bases line up with TRBD1. The CDR3 length is 16 residues. Trimming cost V 0 bases and J 4 bases; bases outside gene matches: 7. Germline assignment: CDR1 SGHRS and CDR2 YFSETQ. DNA for the CDR3: TGCGCCAGCAGCTTGGCAGGGACAGGGCTGGCAGAGACCCAGTACTTC. This sequence encodes CASSLAGTGLAETQYF. Full variable domain (remainder filled in from reference TRBV5-1 and TRBJ2-5): KAGVTQTPRYLIKTRGQQVTLSCSPISGHRSVSWYQQTPGQGLQFLFEYFSETQRNKGNFPGRFSGRQFSNSRSEMNVSTLELGDSALYLCASSLAGTGLAETQYFGPGTRLLVL.

This clone showed up just once. The junction departs from germline at one end; a sequencing error may be responsible. This sequence joins TRBV18 and TRBJ1-4; D possibly corresponds to TRBD1 (5 bases). The CDR3 sequence is 15 residues long. The germline V gene encodes CDR1 KGHSH and CDR2 LQKENI. CDR3 DNA: TGTGCCAGTTCACCCATGTTGGTCGGGGGTGAAAAACTGTTTTTT. It is translated as CASSPMLVGGEKLFF.

This clone appeared a few times. The V and J genes are TRBV7-9 and TRBJ2-7; the D gene is possibly TRBD1 (6 bases). This CDR3 comprises 13 residues. The V end lost 0 bases, the J end lost 3 bases, and 6 bases lay between the germline ends. From germline, CDR1 is SEHNR and CDR2 FQNEAQ (reference sequence). The CDR3 spells CASSLAGGYEQYV. CDR3 nucleotide sequence: TGTGCCAGCAGCTTAGCAGGGGGCTACGAGCAGTACGTC.

J is TRBJ1-2 and V is TRBV6-1, with D perhaps TRBD1 (5 bases). Looked up from germline, CDR1 is MNHNS and CDR2 is SASEGT. CDR3 size: 14 residues. The V end lost 2 bases, the J end lost 6 bases, and 13 bases lay between the germline ends. Written as DNA, the CDR3 is TGTGCCAGCAGTGAACCCCGGGACTCCGATGGCTACACCTTC. Amino acid sequence: CASSEPRDSDGYTF.

The V call is TRBV27, the J call TRBJ1-5; the match to TRBD1 covers 7 bases. The germline CDR1 and CDR2 sequences are MNHEY and SMNVEV (reference sequence). V lost 2 bases and J lost 7; bases outside the gene matches: 8. The CDR3 contains 15 residues. The CDR3: CASSLLQGVGQPQHF. The CDR3 DNA reads as TGTGCCAGCAGTTTACTGCAGGGGGTCGGACAGCCCCAGCATTTT.

The chain has TRBV27 and TRBJ2-1; TRBD2 matches at 10 bases. V shed 3 bases, J shed 7 bases, and the junction held 9 bases outside the gene matches. CDR1 MNHEY and CDR2 SMNVEV come from the germline V gene (reference sequence). This CDR3 contains 16 residues. CDR3 DNA sequence: TGTGCCAGCAGTTTCACAAACAGCGGGGGGGGAAATGAGCAGTTCTTC. The encoded protein is CASSFTNSGGGNEQFF.

The chain employs TRBV6-5 and TRBJ2-3, with no clear D. CDR1 and CDR2 (germline): MNHEY, SVGAGI. This CDR3 has 11 amino acids. V dropped 6 bases and J dropped 2 bases, with 3 bases sitting between them. CDR3 loop: CASSHTDTQYF. CDR3 nucleotide sequence: TGTGCCAGCAGCCACACAGATACGCAGTATTTT.